This T cell receptor beta chain was documented in a study of blood T cell repertoires in COVID-19. At the level of the study: The cDNA or gDNA used as material had been derived from T cells, B-cell-depleted T cells, or PBMCs.

Per the germline V gene, CDR1 is MNHEY and CDR2 is SVGAGI. The CDR3 is 13 residues long. The V gene lost 8 bases and the J gene lost 1 base, with 11 bases spanning the gap. Methods used by the authors: The assay estimated nucleated cells by amplifying reference gene primers. Using immunoSEQ multiplex PCR, the repertoire was profiled, and TCRdb retains in-frame clones only, with some absent. That table supplies the V and J calls and clone size; D and trimming were determined from the DNA. The table shows under 300,000 clones, with around 82% occurring only once. The TCR was taken from a woman aged 50 to 60 who had recovered from COVID-19. This rearrangement joins TRBV6-5 to TRBJ1-2; D is possibly TRBD1 (5 bases). Sequencing used peripheral blood. The CDR3 protein is CASGGSVNYGYTF. The CDR3 nucleotides read TGTGCCAGCGGGGGGAGTGTTAACTATGGCTACACCTTC.